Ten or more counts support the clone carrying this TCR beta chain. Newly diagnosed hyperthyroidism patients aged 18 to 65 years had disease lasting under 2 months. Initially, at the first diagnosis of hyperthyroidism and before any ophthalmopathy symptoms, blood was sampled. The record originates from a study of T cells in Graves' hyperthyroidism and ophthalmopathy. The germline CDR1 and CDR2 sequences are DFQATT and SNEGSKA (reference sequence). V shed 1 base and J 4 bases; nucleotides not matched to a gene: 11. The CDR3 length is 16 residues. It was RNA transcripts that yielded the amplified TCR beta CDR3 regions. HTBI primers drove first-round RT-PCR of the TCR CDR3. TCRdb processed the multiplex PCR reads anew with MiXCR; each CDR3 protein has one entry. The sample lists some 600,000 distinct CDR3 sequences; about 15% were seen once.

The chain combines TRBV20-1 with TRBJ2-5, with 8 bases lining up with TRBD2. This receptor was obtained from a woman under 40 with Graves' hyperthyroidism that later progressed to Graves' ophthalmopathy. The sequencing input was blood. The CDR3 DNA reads TGCAGTGCTAGAGCTGGTAGCGGGGCCTTGGCAGAGACCCAGTACTTC. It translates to CSARAGSGALAETQYF.